These T cell receptor beta chains were read from a single sample in a study of early T cells in non-severe SARS-CoV-2 infection. TCRdb passed the 5' RACE reads through MiXCR, listing each CDR3 protein once. This sample yields 40,000 or so distinct CDR3 sequences, of which around 6% are seen a single time; roughly 4.5% belongs to the top ten. The sample in question was whole blood, obtained at baseline. These receptors originate from an adult who was a healthcare worker with PCR-confirmed SARS-CoV-2 infection or an uninfected control (not recorded which). The CDR3 runs from the conserved cysteine through the conserved F or W. A D gene is named only where the DNA matches it firmly. Some rows have no size entry. The others give once, few or many, or a class for an expanded clone.

NA,few,TRBJ2-3,TRBV5-1,CASSLFPGASTDTQYF,TGCGCCAGCAGCTTGTTTCCAGGTGCTAGCACAGATACGCAGTATTTT
NA,many,TRBJ1-6,TRBV7-9,CASSFYAGQGNSPLHF,TGTGCCAGCAGCTTTTACGCGGGGCAGGGGAATTCACCCCTCCACTTT
NA,many,TRBJ2-1,TRBV20-1,CSARVPGASSYNEQFF,TGCAGTGCTAGAGTTCCGGGGGCTAGCTCCTACAATGAGCAGTTCTTC
NA,many,TRBJ1-4,TRBV7-2,CASRLGTDNEKLFF,TGTGCCAGCAGGCTAGGGACGGATAATGAAAAACTGTTTTTT
NA,many,TRBJ1-2,TRBV7-2,CASSPHRGGIDYGYTF,TGTGCCAGCAGCCCGCACCGGGGGGGGATCGACTATGGCTACACCTTC
NA,many,TRBJ2-1,TRBV12-3/TRBV12-4,CASSHGGNEQFF,TGTGCCAGCAGTCATGGCGGAAATGAGCAGTTCTTC
TRBD2,many,TRBJ2-1,TRBV20-1,CSAGPRGGLYEQFF,TGCAGTGCTGGACCCCGGGGGGGTTTGTATGAGCAGTTCTTC
NA,many,TRBJ1-5,TRBV7-9,CASSPLFGNQPQHF,TGTGCCAGCAGCCCCCTATTCGGCAATCAGCCCCAGCATTTT
NA,NA,TRBJ2-1,TRBV7-8,CASSPTMRSLQSSYNEQFF,TGTGCCAGCAGCCCGACCATGAGGAGCTTGCAAAGCTCCTACAATGAGCAGTTCTTC
TRBD1,many,TRBJ2-5,TRBV2,CASNPGQGGVGQYF,TGTGCCAGCAATCCGGGACAGGGTGGAGTGGGCCAGTACTTC
NA,many,TRBJ2-7,TRBV4-3,CASSQEGRIFYEQYF,TGCGCCAGCAGCCAAGAAGGCAGGATCTTCTACGAGCAGTACTTC
TRBD1,medium-sized,TRBJ2-7,TRBV20-1,CSARLKRTGGYEQYF,TGCAGTGCTAGACTGAAACGGACAGGGGGCTACGAGCAGTACTTC
TRBD2,few,TRBJ2-2,TRBV7-2,CASSLQWRGLAGGNTGELFF,TGTGCCAGCAGCTTACAGTGGAGGGGACTAGCGGGAGGGAACACCGGGGAGCTGTTTTTT
NA,many,TRBJ2-2,TRBV11-3,CASSIAPNTGELFF,TGTGCCAGCAGTATAGCGCCGAACACCGGGGAGCTGTTTTTT
NA,many,TRBJ1-2,TRBV4-3,CASSQGSTGYTF,TGCGCCAGCAGCCAAGGTTCTACTGGCTACACCTTC
NA,many,TRBJ2-7,TRBV12-3/TRBV12-4,CASSLYRFHNGQYF,TGTGCCAGCAGTTTATACAGGTTCCACAATGGGCAGTACTTC
NA,many,TRBJ2-7,TRBV10-3,CAISDSSGDYEQYF,TGTGCCATCAGTGACTCGTCGGGGGACTACGAGCAGTACTTC
TRBD1,NA,TRBJ2-7,TRBV29-1,CSVKTGTGLGEQYF,TGCAGTGTAAAGACCGGGACAGGGCTCGGAGAGCAGTACTTC
TRBD1,many,TRBJ1-6,TRBV2,CASSGTGDSPLHF,TGTGCCAGCAGCGGGACAGGGGATTCACCCCTCCACTTT
NA,many,TRBJ2-7,TRBV7-9,CASSSPDGRAHEQYF,TGTGCCAGCAGTTCACCGGACGGTAGGGCCCACGAGCAGTACTTC
NA,NA,TRBJ2-5,TRBV28,CASSFINGLETQYF,TGTGCCAGCAGTTTTATCAATGGGTTAGAGACCCAGTACTTC
NA,few,TRBJ2-2,TRBV20-1,CSARSAAKNTGELFF,TGCAGTGCTAGATCGGCAGCTAAGAACACCGGGGAGCTGTTTTTT
NA,many,TRBJ2-5,TRBV6-1,CASSEARKPSETQYF,TGTGCCAGCAGTGAAGCGCGGAAGCCATCCGAGACCCAGTACTTC
NA,NA,TRBJ2-5,TRBV20-1,CSALRETQYF,TGCAGTGCTCTTCGTGAGACCCAGTACTTC
TRBD2,many,TRBJ2-3,TRBV20-1,CSAARGPGLAGGGADTQYF,TGCAGTGCTGCCAGAGGTCCAGGACTAGCGGGGGGAGGGGCAGATACGCAGTATTTT
NA,NA,TRBJ2-3,TRBV6-5,CASSYRFSTDTQYF,TGTGCCAGCAGTTACAGGTTTAGCACAGATACGCAGTATTTT
NA,many,TRBJ2-5,TRBV20-1,CSVRALTLETQYF,TGCAGTGTTAGGGCCTTGACTCTAGAGACCCAGTACTTC